Shown below are 25 T cell receptor beta chains from a single sample sequenced in a study of beta chain features in type 1 diabetes (dated by TCRdb to the late 2010s). The receptor library was made with the immunoSEQ multiplex PCR assay. The entire amount of isolated RNA was reverse transcribed using the High Capacity cDNA Reverse Transcription Kit, so the sequenced TCRB transcripts were expressed ones. TCRdb mirrors the immuneACCESS table, restricted to in-frame sequences. Some clones are absent from its copies; in checked studies, under half trace to an unresolved V gene, and the reason for the others is unknown. In all, the sample holds under 400,000 clones, and over 9.5% of those were seen once. The leading ten clones occupy approximately 0.015% of the sample. Material for sequencing was naive CD4+ T cells from blood. The meaning of the sample's cell subset or site label: true naive CD4+ T cells. Receptor source: a man aged 18 to 29 in good health.

V usage is TRBV29-1 and J usage is TRBJ2-3; maybe TRBD1 (6 bases). Germline V gene lookup returns CDR1 SQVTM and CDR2 ANQGSEA. CDR3 length equals 13 residues. With 6 bases removed from V and 3 bases from J, the gap between germline ends came to 13 bases. In nucleotides, the CDR3 is TGCAGCGTGCAAAGACAGGTTACAGATACGCAGTATTTT. This gives the protein CSVQRQVTDTQYF.

The table lists this clone with a few counts. J is TRBJ2-7 and V is TRBV6-1, with 10 bases matching TRBD2. Germline lookup yields CDR1 MNHNS and CDR2 SASEGT. V shed 8 bases, J shed 6 bases, and the junction held 13 bases outside the gene matches. This CDR3 has 15 residues. For the CDR3, the DNA is TGTGCCAGCTTTGCGGGGACTAGCGCCTCTGCCGAGCAGTACTTC. Protein sequence: CASFAGTSASAEQYF.

This clone has only one observation. The chain carries TRBV5-4 and TRBJ2-5, with D perhaps matching TRBD1 (5 bases). Trimming shortened V by 4 bases and J by 2 bases, and 15 bases separated the two germline ends. Germline V gene data show CDR1 as SGHNT and CDR2 as YYREEE (reference sequence). CDR3 length: 15 residues. The CDR3 is CASSGRVGPQETQYF. CDR3 in DNA: TGTGCCAGCAGCGGCCGGGTGGGGCCACAAGAGACCCAGTACTTC.

The sample holds a few counts of this clone. The chain uses TRBV29-1 and TRBJ1-2; TRBD1 might be the D (5 bases). The CDR3 runs to 16 residues. Trimming removed 6 bases at V and 3 bases at J, with 23 bases between. CDR1 and CDR2 from the germline V gene are SQVTM and ANQGSEA. CDR3 in amino acids: CSVFVFAPPQDYGYTF. The CDR3 bases are TGCAGCGTCTTCGTTTTCGCCCCCCCACAGGACTATGGCTACACCTTC.

This clone occurred a few times. The chain carries TRBV4-3 and TRBJ2-5; 7 nucleotides agree with TRBD1. V gave up 4 bases and J gave up 4 bases; unmatched junction bases: 9. The germline gives CDR1 LGHNA, CDR2 YSLEER. The CDR3 spans 15 residues. This chain's CDR3 is CASSPQGVEGETQYF. The CDR3 coding sequence is TGCGCCAGCAGCCCCCAGGGGGTAGAGGGAGAGACCCAGTACTTC.

This clone has only a few counts. The chain couples TRBV2 to TRBJ2-1; 11 positions match TRBD2. Looked up from germline, CDR1 is SNHLY and CDR2 is FYNNEI. V gave up 5 bases and J gave up 6 bases; unmatched junction bases: 6. The CDR3 is 15 amino acids. The CDR3 sequence: CASSSNSGGANEQFF. CDR3 bases: TGTGCCAGCAGTAGTAATAGCGGGGGGGCCAATGAGCAGTTCTTC.

This chain uses TRBV4-3 with TRBJ2-1; maybe TRBD1 (6 bases). V was cut by 4 bases and J by 1 base, with 11 bases left in between. The CDR3 sequence is 15 residues long. Germline V CDR1 and CDR2: LGHNA, YSLEER. CDR3 loop: CASSRDRPSYNEQFF. The CDR3 DNA sequence: TGCGCCAGCAGCCGCGACAGGCCTTCCTACAATGAGCAGTTCTTC.

V usage is TRBV18 and J usage is TRBJ1-1, with 10 bases identical to TRBD1. J gave up 2 bases and V 6 bases, and 6 bases lay outside the gene matches. The germline gives CDR1 KGHSH, CDR2 LQKENI. The CDR3 totals 15 residues. The CDR3 sequence: CASSLMTGGNTEAFF. The CDR3 DNA sequence: TGTGCCAGCTCGCTTATGACAGGGGGCAACACTGAAGCTTTCTTT.

On this clone itself: Compared with germline, one end of the junction differs, possibly owing to a read error. The chain links TRBV7-9 to TRBJ2-1; 10 bases are shared with TRBD1. Germline lookup yields CDR1 SEHNR and CDR2 FQNEAQ (reference sequence). The CDR3 is 15 residues long. CDR3 nucleotides: TGCGCCAGCAGCCAAGACAGACAGGGGGCGATTGAGCAGTTCTTC. Translating it yields CASSQDRQGAIEQFF.

This chain joins TRBV9 and TRBJ2-1, with D perhaps TRBD2 (5 bases). V gave up 4 bases and J gave up 7 bases, with 21 bases separating them. Germline values: CDR1 SGDLS, CDR2 YYNGEE. The CDR3 is made up of 16 amino acids. DNA of the CDR3: TGTGCCAGCAGCTCCCAACCCCGGTTACGAGGGAATGAGCAGTTCTTC. This codes for CASSSQPRLRGNEQFF.

This clone was observed a handful of times. J is TRBJ2-6 and V is TRBV2, with 11 bases aligning to TRBD2. The trim removed 7 bases at V and 4 bases at J, leaving 6 bases unmatched. CDR1 is SNHLY, CDR2 FYNNEI, per germline. The CDR3 contains 16 residues. The CDR3 spells CASKTSGSSGANVLTF. CDR3 nucleotide sequence: TGTGCCAGCAAAACTAGCGGGAGCTCCGGGGCCAACGTCCTGACTTTC.

The chain links TRBV7-2 to TRBJ2-1; 9 bases map to TRBD2. Losses at the gene ends were 5 bases for V and 12 bases for J; bases not matched to a gene: 5. The CDR3 length is 12 residues. Germline CDR1 reads SGHTA; CDR2 reads FQGNSA. The CDR3 DNA follows: TGTGCCAGCAGCGGCGGGGGGGCAGCGCAGTTCTTC. This codes for CASSGGGAAQFF.

A few counts support this clone. The chain is built from TRBV7-2 and TRBJ1-5; 8 bases are a match to TRBD1. The CDR3 is 15 residues long. Per the germline V gene, CDR1 is SGHTA and CDR2 is FQGNSA. V lost 3 bases and J lost 7; bases outside the gene matches: 8. Here the CDR3 DNA reads TGTGCCAGCAGCTTCGACAGGGGTTGGGAGCAGCCCCAGCATTTT. Protein product: CASSFDRGWEQPQHF.

This clone was seen only a few times. The chain is built from TRBV5-1 and TRBJ2-7, with 10 bases identical to TRBD1. Germline CDR1 reads SGHRS; CDR2 reads YFSETQ. This CDR3 region has 14 residues. V lost 4 bases and J lost 3; bases outside the gene matches: 4. CDR3 sequence: CASSARTGGYEQYF. CDR3 DNA: TGCGCCAGCAGCGCCAGGACAGGGGGCTACGAGCAGTACTTC.

Only a few counts were recorded for this clone. The rearrangement uses TRBV5-1 and TRBJ2-7; no clear D gene. The CDR3 extends over 14 amino acids. V lost 3 bases to trimming and J lost 5 bases, with 15 bases between them. From germline, CDR1 is SGHRS and CDR2 YFSETQ. CDR3 coding DNA: TGCGCCAGCAGCTCACAGTTGGAAGCCCACGAGCAGTACTTC. Protein sequence: CASSSQLEAHEQYF.

This clone came up a few times. The rearrangement joins TRBV19 to TRBJ1-2; weak D call: TRBD1 (5 bases). V shed 4 bases and J shed 5 bases, with 14 bases lying between them. Per the germline V gene, CDR1 is LNHDA and CDR2 is SQIVND (reference sequence). This CDR3 comprises 14 residues. The CDR3 here is CASSKGAPLYGYTF. CDR3 in DNA: TGTGCCAGTAGTAAAGGGGCACCCCTTTATGGCTACACCTTC.

The chain carries TRBV5-1 and TRBJ1-1; TRBD1 matches 7 bases. The CDR3 sequence is 13 residues long. The J segment lost 10 bases and the V segment lost 0 bases, leaving 6 bases of the junction unmatched. Germline-derived CDR1 and CDR2 are SGHRS and YFSETQ. DNA for the CDR3: TGCGCCAGCAGCTTGGGTACAGGGGTGGGAGCTTTCTTT. It yields the protein CASSLGTGVGAFF.

This chain joins TRBV7-9 and TRBJ1-1; 7 bases fit TRBD1. CDR3 length: 14 amino acids. CDR1 and CDR2 (germline): SEHNR, FQNEAQ (reference sequence). V gave up 3 bases and J gave up 1 base; unmatched junction bases: 2. DNA for the CDR3: TGTGCCAGCAGCTTGGGGACAGCGAACACTGAAGCTTTCTTT. It yields the protein CASSLGTANTEAFF.

The chain combines TRBV28 with TRBJ1-2; weak D call: TRBD1 (5 bases). Germline CDR1 reads MDHEN; CDR2 reads SYDVKM. The CDR3 consists of 16 residues. V lost 4 bases, J lost 4 bases, and 19 bases lay in between. The CDR3 protein is CASSSNDRFLGYGYTF. For the CDR3, the DNA is TGTGCCAGCAGTTCAAATGACAGATTTTTAGGCTATGGCTACACCTTC.

The V and J genes are TRBV5-1 and TRBJ2-7; tentatively, D is TRBD2 (6 bases). CDR3 size: 14 residues. Trimming removed 0 bases at V and 5 bases at J, with 12 bases between. Germline CDR1 reads SGHRS; CDR2 reads YFSETQ. CDR3 sequence reads: CASSLGGEVNEQYF. The DNA for the CDR3 is TGCGCCAGCAGCTTGGGGGGGGAAGTAAACGAGCAGTACTTC.

This chain joins TRBV28 and TRBJ1-1; tentatively, D is TRBD1 (6 bases). Germline CDR1 is MDHEN and CDR2 is SYDVKM. The CDR3 runs to 13 residues. The CDR3 DNA is TGTGCGATCATTGAACCTAGGGGGTCCGAAGCTTTCTTT. This sequence encodes CAIIEPRGSEAFF. The entire variable domain, with the rest obtained from reference TRBV28 and TRBJ1-1, is as follows: DVKVTQSSRYLVKRTGEKVFLECVQDMDHENMFWYRQDPGLGLRLIYFSYDVKMKEKGDIPEGYSVSREKKERFSLILESASTNQTSMYLCAIIEPRGSEAFFGQGTRLTVV.

There are a few counts of this clone. The CDR3 DNA follows: TGTTCTCATGGGGAGGGTGCAACCGAGCAGTACTTC. The encoded protein is CSHGEGATEQYF. V gene TRBV10-3 combines with J gene TRBJ2-7; 7 bases are a match to TRBD2. This CDR3 has 12 amino acids. From germline, CDR1 is ENHRY and CDR2 SYGVKD.

This clone has at least ten counts. This chain joins TRBV4-3 and TRBJ2-1, with D maybe TRBD1 (5 bases). The length of the CDR3 is 14 residues. The germline V and J ends were trimmed by 3 bases and 11 bases, with 17 bases remaining between them. The V gene's germline CDR1 is LGHNA and CDR2 YSLEER. The CDR3 loop is CASSHSEELGQQFF. The CDR3 DNA reads TGCGCCAGCAGCCACTCCGAGGAATTGGGGCAGCAGTTCTTC.

In nucleotides, the CDR3 is TGTGCCCAAGTAGCTACGCAGTATTTT. Its translation: CAQVATQYF. The genes are TRBV30 and TRBJ2-3; D not certain. The V gene's germline CDR1 is GTSNPN and CDR2 SVGIG (reference sequence). The CDR3 spans 9 residues. V lost 8 bases and J lost 8, with 8 bases in between.

V is TRBV27 and J is TRBJ2-1; 7 bases map to TRBD1. Germline V CDR1 and CDR2: MNHEY, SMNVEV (reference sequence). V gave up 4 bases and J gave up 0 bases; unmatched junction bases: 3. The CDR3 totals 15 residues. The CDR3 sequence: CASSSDRVSYNEQFF. The CDR3 DNA reads as TGTGCCAGCAGTTCCGACAGGGTCTCCTACAATGAGCAGTTCTTC.